The present T cell receptor beta chain was sequenced within a study of glioma-infiltrating T cells. Across the study: Glioma patients had dexamethasone for six or fewer days before surgery. The study, taken as a whole, reports: Non-neoplastic patients had below-expected tissue-blood divergence, while all gliomas exceeded expectation. Signature shared blood CDR3 motifs were enriched in low-divergence and depleted in high-divergence patients.

The length of the CDR3 is 15 residues. Trimming cost V 1 base and J 7 bases; bases outside gene matches: 8. Germline V gene sequence: CDR1 SGHTA, CDR2 FQGNSA. This clonotype was found a few times. Its antigen is undetermined. Using RNA template, CDR3s of TCR alpha and beta were amplified with iRepertoire arm-PCR. For one-step reverse transcription and amplification, 100-400 ng of tissue mRNA or PBMC total RNA was used. Via MiXCR, TCRdb re-called the multiplex PCR reads, giving one row per CDR3 protein. The sample includes about 400,000 distinct CDR3 sequences, less than 50% of them seen just once. Sequencing was carried out using glioma tissue, nonneoplastic brain tissue, or PBMCs (not recorded which). The V and J genes are TRBV7-2 and TRBJ2-7, with 9 bases matching TRBD2. This clonotype was sampled from a human donor with low-grade glioma or glioblastoma, undergoing nonglioma brain surgery, or in good health (not recorded which). CDR3 nucleotides: TGTGCCAGCAGCTTAGTAGCGGGAGTTTCGTGGGAGCAGTACTTC. Protein product: CASSLVAGVSWEQYF.